Listed below are T cell receptor beta chains from one sample, sequenced in a study of cytomegalovirus exposure and HLA in healthy donors. Sequenced by immunoSEQ multiplex PCR; TCRdb stores in-frame clones only, minus some. The sample includes about 150,000 clones, 75% of them seen just once. The source material was PBMCs. Every receptor here comes from a man aged 18-30 years in good health and CMV-seronegative. CDR3s include the opening cysteine and the closing phenylalanine or tryptophan. The order of the fields is V gene, CDR3 length, clone size, CDR3 protein. For some rows the clone size is stated as once, few or many, or as a class when expanded; others skip it.

TRBV29-1	14	.	CSVEGGQGRSGYTF
TRBV14	16	.	CASSSREWGNVYEQFF
TRBV13	22	.	CASSLDTGTGWKKFSGANVLTF
TRBV2	14	many	CASSKTGSNQPQHF
TRBV10-1	13	.	CASSESGGRTAFF
TRBV4-3	14	.	CASSQGPGTGELFF
TRBV29-1	13	.	CSALGDSTYEQYF
TRBV27	14	once	CASSLFPGGYGYTF
TRBV7-9	15	.	CASSSLGEEGEKLFF
TRBV7-9	15	.	CASSPEGTPGYGYTF
TRBV18	13	.	CASSPPSTDTQYF
TRBV5-1	15	few	CASSLAGDGYNEQFF
TRBV5-1	14	.	CASSKTTGAETQYF
TRBV27	14	.	CASSSPPTSGGRYF
TRBV20-1	11	.	CSAGPVYEQYF
TRBV5-6	14	.	CASSLDRAGNTIYF
TRBV19	16	.	CASSPSTGNRNQPQHF
TRBV28	16	.	CASSLFSAGDSYEQYF
TRBV19	13	.	CASQDGTPPEQYF
TRBV2	13	.	CASSENREGEQYF
TRBV28	15	.	CASSLAAFPNQPQHF
TRBV2	15	.	CASSVSRVSNQPQHF
TRBV5-8	18	.	CASSLTRQSFLGNQPQHF
TRBV25-1	11	.	CASRAVTEAFF
TRBV30	14	.	CAWSLGGAHTEAFF
TRBV28	17	.	CASSPFWRAEAGNTIYF
TRBV5-1	17	once	CASSLSQPGASGNTIYF
TRBV5-6	14	.	CASSPYRTETEAFF
TRBV27	15	few	CASRLIPGQVTEAFF
TRBV10-3	14	.	CAISAGGPDQPQHF
TRBV2	13	.	CASSEAGGDTQYF
TRBV7-9	18	.	CASSPQRGQSSSGNTIYF
TRBV6-1	17	.	CASSEGLWSGSYNEQFF
TRBV14	15	few	CASSQTLDSFGGYTF
TRBV28	15	few	CASSRRGGTVGELFF
TRBV4-3	13	.	CASSQPLGNEQFF
TRBV27	12	.	CASSLTADTQYF